This record covers a single T cell receptor beta chain. Primers for the PCR totalled 60 Vbeta and 13 Jbeta. TCRdb's copy holds only in-frame clones and misses some; the assay was immunoSEQ multiplex PCR. The sample consists of about 200,000 clones, around 88% of them appearing once. The data belong to a study of cytomegalovirus exposure and HLA in healthy donors. CDR1 SQVTM and CDR2 ANQGSEA come from the germline V gene. Trimming pared 6 bases from V and 3 bases from J, leaving 16 bases between. The CDR3 runs to 14 residues. This TCR came from a woman in her 30s in good health and CMV-seronegative. This rearrangement joins TRBV29-1 to TRBJ2-3, with TRBD2 as a possible D gene (7 bases). The specimen sequenced was PBMCs. The CDR3 spells CSVKGEGRTDTQYF. The CDR3 DNA reads as TGCAGCGTGAAGGGGGAGGGCAGGACAGATACGCAGTATTTT.